This record looks at one TCR beta chain sequence and its context. V was shortened by 5 bases and J by 4 bases, with 17 bases between the two germline ends. The germline CDR1 and CDR2 sequences are MNHEY and SVGEGT. This CDR3 region has 15 residues. The sample is drawn from a study of response to subunit inactivated influenza vaccine. TCRdb called the RT-PCR reads again in MiXCR, with one record for every CDR3 protein. The sample consists of hundreds of thousands of distinct CDR3 sequences, roughly 13% of them appearing once. This chain joins TRBV6-2 or TRBV6-3 and TRBJ1-2; D unresolved. The source was PBMCs from blood, collected around 15 days before vaccination. The TCR was taken from a man between 45 and 60 years old who received an inactivated influenza vaccine. CDR3 sequence: CASSRAKTALYGYTF. For the CDR3, the DNA is TGTGCCAGCAGTCGTGCGAAAACAGCCCTCTATGGCTACACCTTC.